One and the same sample provided the 16 T cell receptor beta chains below, sequenced in a study of tissue T cells after allogeneic stem cell transplantation (dated by TCRdb to the early 2020s). Libraries were made using the immunoSEQ multiplex PCR assay. Not all clones reach the TCRdb copy of this immuneACCESS table, which keeps in-frame sequences only. Checked studies attribute under half of the gap to unresolved V genes and leave the rest unexplained. In this sample the table shows about 48,000 clones, 65% to 85% of which occur a single time. The ten top clones hold 0.5% to 0.6% of the sample. The sample comprised sorted cells pooled from one or two spleens. These receptors came from a pool of C57BL/6 mice in good health.

Regarding this clone: Gene names and germline refer to mouse. The read stops 1 residue short of the end of the CDR3; the missing end is completed from the germline J gene. V gene TRBV12-1 combines with J gene TRBJ2-4; no reliable D call. This CDR3 spans 13 amino acids. Looked up from germline, CDR1 is SGHSN and CDR2 is HYEKVE. Trimming took 0 bases from V and 0 from J, leaving 3 bases between them. The sequenced part of the CDR3 DNA is TGTGCCAGCTCTCTCCTGAGTCAAAACACCTTGTAC. Its translation: CASSLLSQNTLY. The whole CDR3 protein is CASSLLSQNTLYF.

Of note for this clone: The gene symbols are mouse symbols. The read falls 1 residue short of the CDR3 end, and the missing part is taken from the germline J gene. The rearrangement links TRBV13-2 to TRBJ2-2; TRBD2 matches 7 bases. CDR3 length: 15 residues. CDR1 is NNHNN and CDR2 is SYGAGS in the germline V gene (reference sequence). V was clipped by 3 bases and J by 0 bases; unmatched bases: 2. CDR3 bases read: TGTGCCAGCGGTGCCGGGACTGCAAACACCGGGCAGCTCTAC. Its translation is CASGAGTANTGQLY. The entire CDR3 is CASGAGTANTGQLYF.

Comment on this clone: The gene names here belong to mouse. The CDR3 goes on 1 residue after the read ends, and that part is filled in from the germline J gene. J is TRBJ1-1 and V is TRBV19; possible D gene TRBD1, 6 bases. The CDR3 has 14 residues. Germline-derived CDR1 and CDR2 are FNHDT and SITEND (reference sequence). V was clipped by 2 bases and J by 3 bases, with 11 bases between them. Partial CDR3 DNA: TGTGCCAGCAGTATGGGGGGGCGCCACACAGAAGTCTTC. Translated, it gives CASSMGGRHTEVF. The CDR3 in full is CASSMGGRHTEVFF.

This clone was counted only a few times. Genes and germline are mouse. This CDR3 is CASSQESRDGNTLYF. Incomplete CDR3 DNA: TGTGCCAGCAGCCAAGAATCCAGGGATGGAAATACGCTCTAT. The rearrangement joins TRBV5 to TRBJ1-3; maybe TRBD1 (5 bases). The CDR3 end falls 1 residue outside the read, so it is completed with the germline J gene. V was pared by 0 bases and J by 3 bases, with 9 bases between. The CDR3 sequence is 15 residues long. The germline V gene has CDR1 LGHNA and CDR2 YNLKQL (reference sequence).

For this clone: Each gene name is a mouse one. The read ends 1 residue before the CDR3 terminus; that terminus is restored from the germline J gene. J is TRBJ1-5 and V is TRBV13-1; 7 bases are a match to TRBD1. After removal of 2 bases from V and 3 bases from J, the junction contained 5 bases not matched to a gene. Germline V gene lookup returns CDR1 NSHNY and CDR2 SYGAGN. The CDR3 sequence is 15 residues long. The sequenced CDR3 bases are TGTGCCAGCAGTGAGCAGGGGGTAGGCAACCAGGCTCCGCTT. Its translation is CASSEQGVGNQAPL. The CDR3 in full is CASSEQGVGNQAPLF.

Details on this clone: Genes here carry mouse names. The missing CDR3 end, 1 residue past where the read stops, is filled in from the germline J gene. The rearrangement links TRBV5 to TRBJ2-7; no clear D gene. CDR1 and CDR2 from the germline V gene are LGHNA and YNLKQL (reference sequence). The CDR3 has 13 amino acids. Between the trimmed V and J ends, which lost 0 bases and 4 bases, there was a span of 7 bases. The CDR3 reads CASSQDRWYEQYF. The sequenced part of the CDR3 DNA is TGTGCCAGCAGCCAAGATCGGTGGTATGAACAGTAC.

To note about this clone: Gene names are the mouse ones. The read stops 1 residue short of the end of the CDR3; the missing end is completed from the germline J gene. This chain joins TRBV4 and TRBJ2-2, with 8 positions matching TRBD2. Germline CDR1 and CDR2: LGHDT and YNNKQL (reference sequence). With V trimmed by 3 bases and J by 8 bases, 2 bases remained unmatched. The CDR3 is 13 amino acids. This chain's CDR3 is CASSYGTGGQLYF. The covered CDR3 bases are TGTGCCAGCAGCTATGGGACTGGTGGGCAGCTCTAC. Combining the CDR3 with reference TRBV4 and TRBJ2-2 gives the whole variable domain ETAVFQTPNYHVTQVGNEVSFNCKQTLGHDTMYWYKQDSKKLLKIMFSYNNKQLIVNETVPRRFSPQSSDKAHLNLRIKSVEPEDSAVYLCASSYGTGGQLYFGEGSKLTVL.

Of note for this clone: Each gene name is a mouse one. The CDR3 goes on 1 residue after the read ends, and that part is filled in from the germline J gene. V gene TRBV14 combines with J gene TRBJ1-4, with 9 bases fitting TRBD1. With V trimmed by 2 bases and J by 7 bases, 3 bases remained unmatched. CDR3 length equals 14 residues. The germline V gene encodes CDR1 SGHDT and CDR2 FRDEAV. The CDR3 DNA, read in part, is TGTGCCAGCAGTTTAAAGGACAGGGGCGAAAGATTATTT. This translates into CASSLKDRGERLF. The whole CDR3 region reads CASSLKDRGERLFF.

Remarks on this clone: The listed genes are named as in mouse. The CDR3 end lies 1 residue beyond the end of the read and is filled in from the germline J gene. This rearrangement joins TRBV5 to TRBJ2-5, with 9 bases matching TRBD1. With V trimmed by 0 bases and J by 0 bases, 1 base remained unmatched. CDR3 length equals 16 residues. Germline values: CDR1 LGHNA, CDR2 YNLKQL (reference sequence). The CDR3 DNA, read in part, is TGTGCCAGCAGCCAAGATGGGACAGGGAACCAAGACACCCAGTAC. Translation gives CASSQDGTGNQDTQY. From start to end, the CDR3 is CASSQDGTGNQDTQYF.

On this clone: Gene names follow the mouse nomenclature. Incomplete CDR3 DNA: TGTGGTGCTAGGGACCAGGGAGACACCCAGTAC. This gives the protein CGARDQGDTQY. The entire CDR3 is CGARDQGDTQYF. This chain links TRBV20 with TRBJ2-5, with TRBD1 as a possible D gene (5 bases). The missing CDR3 end, 1 residue past where the read stops, is filled in from the germline J gene. Trimming took 0 bases from V and 5 from J, leaving 6 bases between them. In germline, CDR1 is GFQATS, CDR2 STVNSAI. CDR3 length equals 12 residues.

This clone has only a few counts. Mouse germline and gene names are used. Read sequence stops 1 residue before the CDR3 end, and the germline J gene provides the missing end. The chain uses TRBV13-3 and TRBJ2-7, with D unclear. The CDR3 contains 10 residues. CDR1 and CDR2 (germline): NNHDY, SYVADS. Between the trimmed V and J ends, which lost 3 bases and 6 bases, there was a span of 4 bases. The DNA read from the CDR3 is TGTGCCAGCAGTGCGGTTGAACAGTAC. Translation gives CASSAVEQY. The whole CDR3 reads CASSAVEQYF.

This clone has only one observation. Gene labels here are mouse ones. The read stops 1 residue short of the end of the CDR3; the missing end is completed from the germline J gene. This chain uses TRBV24 with TRBJ2-7; 9 bases map to TRBD2. J gave up 0 bases and V 2 bases, and 5 bases lay outside the gene matches. This CDR3 is built from 16 residues. CDR1 KGHTA and CDR2 FRNEEI come from the germline V gene. Incomplete CDR3 DNA: TGTGCCAGCAGTCTGCGACTGGGGGAGAGCTCCTATGAACAGTAC. Amino acids: CASSLRLGESSYEQY. The whole CDR3 sequence is CASSLRLGESSYEQYF.

Regarding this clone: Gene names denote mouse genes. The read ends 1 residue before the CDR3 terminus; that terminus is restored from the germline J gene. The chain couples TRBV31 to TRBJ2-3; 7 bases agree with TRBD2. Germline V lookup: CDR1 GKSSPN, CDR2 SITVG. V gave up 3 bases and J gave up 1 base; unmatched junction bases: 7. The CDR3 is 15 residues long. The sequenced part of the CDR3 DNA is TGTGCCTGGAGAGCGCTGGGGACTGGTGCAGAAACGCTGTAT. Its translation: CAWRALGTGAETLY. From start to end, the CDR3 is CAWRALGTGAETLYF.

To note about this clone: Mouse germline and gene names are used. The read finishes 1 residue shy of the CDR3 end, and the germline J gene is used to complete it. The V call is TRBV15, the J call TRBJ1-1; D not certain. CDR3 size: 13 residues. Trimming left V 1 base short and J 0 bases short, with 3 bases between. Germline CDR1 is SGHND and CDR2 is FRSKSL. CDR3 sequence reads: CASSLGANTEVFF. Incomplete CDR3 DNA: TGTGCCAGCAGTTTAGGGGCAAACACAGAAGTCTTC. Full variable domain (rest looked up from reference TRBV15 and TRBJ1-1): DAGVTQTPRHEVAEKGQTIILKCEPVSGHNDLFWYRQTKIQGLELLSYFRSKSLMEDGGAFKDRFKAEMLNSSFSTLKIQPTEPKDSAVYLCASSLGANTEVFFGKGTRLTVV.

Note on this clone: All gene names here are mouse names. The CDR3 goes on 1 residue after the read ends, and that part is filled in from the germline J gene. The chain joins TRBV3 to TRBJ2-2; D call uncertain. CDR1 and CDR2 (germline): SNHLY, FYNGKV (reference sequence). V shed 2 bases and J shed 2 bases, with 6 bases lying between them. The CDR3 loop spans 14 amino acids. Partial CDR3 DNA: TGTGCCAGCAGCTTAAGGAGGAACACCGGGCAGCTCTAC. Its protein product is CASSLRRNTGQLY. The whole CDR3 sequence is CASSLRRNTGQLYF.

A note on this clone: Gene names and germline match the mouse. The CDR3 goes on 1 residue after the read ends, and that part is filled in from the germline J gene. This sequence joins TRBV26 and TRBJ2-1; perhaps TRBD1 as D (6 bases). Trimming pared 0 bases from V and 3 bases from J, leaving 12 bases between. CDR3 size: 16 residues. Germline CDR1 KGHPV, CDR2 FQNQEV (reference sequence). CDR3 loop: CASSLSTGGGYAEQFF. The CDR3 DNA, read in part, is TGTGCCAGCAGTCTGTCGACAGGAGGGGGCTATGCTGAGCAGTTC.